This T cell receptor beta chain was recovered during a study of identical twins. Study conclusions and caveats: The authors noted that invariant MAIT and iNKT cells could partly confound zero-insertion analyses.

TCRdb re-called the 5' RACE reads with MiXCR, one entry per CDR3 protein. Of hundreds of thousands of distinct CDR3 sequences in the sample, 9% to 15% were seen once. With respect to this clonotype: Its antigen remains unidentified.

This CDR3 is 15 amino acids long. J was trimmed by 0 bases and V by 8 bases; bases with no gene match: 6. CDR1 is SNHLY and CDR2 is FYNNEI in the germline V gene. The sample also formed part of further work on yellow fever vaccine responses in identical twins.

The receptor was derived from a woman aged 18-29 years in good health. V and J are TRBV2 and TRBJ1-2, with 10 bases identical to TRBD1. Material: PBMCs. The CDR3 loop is CASPRGQGPNYGYTF. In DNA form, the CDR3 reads TGTGCCAGCCCCAGGGGACAGGGGCCTAACTATGGCTACACCTTC.